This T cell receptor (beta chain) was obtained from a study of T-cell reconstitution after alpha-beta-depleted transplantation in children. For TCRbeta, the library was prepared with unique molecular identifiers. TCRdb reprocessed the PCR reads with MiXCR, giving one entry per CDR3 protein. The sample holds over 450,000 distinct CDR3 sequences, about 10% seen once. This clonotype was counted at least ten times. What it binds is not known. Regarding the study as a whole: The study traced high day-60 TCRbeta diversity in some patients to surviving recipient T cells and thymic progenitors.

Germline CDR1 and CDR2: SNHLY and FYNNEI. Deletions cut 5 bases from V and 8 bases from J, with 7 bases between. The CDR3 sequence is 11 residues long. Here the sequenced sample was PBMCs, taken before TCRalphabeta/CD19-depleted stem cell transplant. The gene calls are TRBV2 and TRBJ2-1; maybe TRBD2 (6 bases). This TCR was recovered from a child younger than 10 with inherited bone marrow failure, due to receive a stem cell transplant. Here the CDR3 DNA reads TGTGCCAGCAGTACTAGCTATGAGCAGTTCTTC. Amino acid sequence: CASSTSYEQFF.